This T cell receptor (beta chain) was sequenced in a study of blood T cell repertoires in COVID-19. Across the study: The United States, Italy and Spain supplied acute and convalescent COVID-19 samples. PBMCs, B-cell-depleted T cells, or T cells were the source of the cDNA or gDNA that made up the material.

In this sample, this clone turned up a few times. Germline CDR1 reads SGHAT; CDR2 reads FQNNGV. The V end lost 1 base, the J end lost 7 bases, and 14 bases lay between the germline ends. This CDR3 region has 15 residues. TCRdb keeps only in-frame clones here, not all; method: immunoSEQ multiplex PCR. Of more than 110,000 clones listed, about 76% are singletons. The sequenced sample consisted of peripheral blood. This TCR derives from an elderly man with acute or convalescent COVID-19. The gene calls are TRBV11-2 and TRBJ2-1; maybe TRBD1 (6 bases). The CDR3 sequence is CASSLAVNRVNEQFF. The CDR3 DNA follows: TGTGCCAGCAGCTTAGCGGTGAACAGGGTTAATGAGCAGTTCTTC.